A selection of T cell receptor beta chains follows, all from one sample in a study of blood T cell repertoires in COVID-19. The repertoire was sequenced with immunoSEQ multiplex PCR; TCRdb's copy has only in-frame clones and lacks some. The sample holds some 150,000 clones, about 86% seen once. The sequencing sample was made of PBMCs or T cells enriched from blood (not recorded which). The receptors here all came from a woman in her forties or fifties in a cohort exposed to, infected with or recovered from COVID-19 (not recorded which). The CDR3 runs from the conserved cysteine through the conserved F or W. Each record gives: D gene, J gene, clone size, V gene, CDR3 protein, CDR3 DNA. D genes are given only for firm matches. The size of a clone is reported for some rows only, either as once, few or many, or as a class for expanded clones.

D: TRBD2
J: TRBJ2-2
size: NA
V: TRBV4-2
CDR3: CASSLRNSGGNGELFF
DNA: TGTGCCAGCAGCCTCCGGAATAGCGGGGGAAACGGGGAGCTGTTTTTT

D: TRBD1
J: TRBJ1-5
size: few
V: TRBV18
CDR3: CASSPGQGAAYSNQPQHF
DNA: TGTGCCAGCTCACCGGGACAGGGAGCGGCATATAGCAATCAGCCCCAGCATTTT

D: NA
J: TRBJ1-3
size: NA
V: TRBV9
CDR3: CASSGRLERNTIYF
DNA: TGTGCCAGCAGCGGACGATTGGAGAGAAACACCATATATTTT

D: NA
J: TRBJ1-3
size: NA
V: TRBV11-3
CDR3: CASSQGLGNTIYF
DNA: TGTGCCAGCAGCCAGGGCCTTGGAAACACCATATATTTT

D: NA
J: TRBJ1-1
size: NA
V: TRBV4-1
CDR3: CASSSRRAFALNTEAFF
DNA: TGCGCCAGCAGCTCGAGGCGGGCCTTTGCCTTGAACACTGAAGCTTTCTTT

D: TRBD2
J: TRBJ2-1
size: NA
V: TRBV19
CDR3: CASSLRTSGGTSSYNEQFF
DNA: TGTGCCAGTAGTCTCCGGACTAGCGGGGGGACGAGCTCCTACAATGAGCAGTTCTTC

D: NA
J: TRBJ2-1
size: NA
V: TRBV18
CDR3: CASSPGRTDYNEQFF
DNA: TGTGCCAGCTCACCAGGACGGACTGACTACAATGAGCAGTTCTTC

D: NA
J: TRBJ1-3
size: NA
V: TRBV7-6
CDR3: CASSLVSRPDTIYF
DNA: TGTGCCAGCAGCTTAGTTTCCAGGCCAGACACCATATATTTT

D: NA
J: TRBJ2-6
size: NA
V: TRBV5-1
CDR3: CASSLRRREDDGGANVLTF
DNA: TGCGCCAGCAGCTTGCGTCGAAGGGAGGATGATGGTGGGGCCAACGTCCTGACTTTC

D: NA
J: TRBJ1-1
size: NA
V: TRBV28
CDR3: CASSLGQATEAFF
DNA: TGTGCCAGCAGTTTGGGACAAGCCACTGAAGCTTTCTTT

D: TRBD2
J: TRBJ2-5
size: NA
V: TRBV5-1
CDR3: CASSQQRGGRETQYF
DNA: TGCGCCAGCAGCCAACAGCGGGGGGGCCGGGAGACCCAGTACTTC

D: NA
J: TRBJ1-4
size: NA
V: TRBV19
CDR3: CASSIGREEKLFF
DNA: TGTGCCAGTAGTATCGGTCGTGAGGAAAAACTGTTTTTT

D: TRBD2
J: TRBJ2-5
size: few
V: TRBV9
CDR3: CASSVSTSGTIQETQYF
DNA: TGTGCCAGCAGCGTATCGACTAGCGGGACCATCCAAGAGACCCAGTACTTC

D: NA
J: TRBJ2-2
size: NA
V: TRBV5-5
CDR3: CASSLSPLNTGELFF
DNA: TGTGCCAGCAGCTTGTCCCCCTTGAACACCGGGGAGCTGTTTTTT

D: NA
J: TRBJ1-5
size: NA
V: TRBV6-5
CDR3: CASRTNGGLGQPQHF
DNA: TGTGCCAGCAGGACGAATGGGGGGTTGGGGCAGCCCCAGCATTTT

D: NA
J: TRBJ2-5
size: NA
V: TRBV14
CDR3: CASSQGLGVQETQYF
DNA: TGTGCCAGCAGCCAAGGGCTAGGCGTACAAGAGACCCAGTACTTC

D: NA
J: TRBJ2-7
size: NA
V: TRBV7-9
CDR3: CASSSPEGDYEQYF
DNA: TGTGCCAGCAGCTCGCCTGAGGGGGATTACGAGCAGTACTTC

D: NA
J: TRBJ2-3
size: NA
V: TRBV7-9
CDR3: CASSNTDTQYF
DNA: TGTGCCAGCTCAAATACAGATACGCAGTATTTT

D: NA
J: TRBJ1-3
size: NA
V: TRBV5-8
CDR3: CASSQTGTLSSGNTIYF
DNA: TGTGCCAGCAGTCAAACAGGGACCCTAAGCTCTGGAAACACCATATATTTT

D: NA
J: TRBJ1-4
size: NA
V: TRBV10-1
CDR3: CASSGGQDEKLFF
DNA: TGCGCCAGCAGCGGGGGGCAAGACGAAAAACTGTTTTTT

D: TRBD2
J: TRBJ2-1
size: NA
V: TRBV27
CDR3: CASSLGREAGGFLDEQFF
DNA: TGTGCCAGCAGTTTAGGGCGGGAGGCGGGGGGATTTCTCGATGAGCAGTTCTTC

D: TRBD1
J: TRBJ2-5
size: NA
V: TRBV5-6
CDR3: CASSWETGPGETQYF
DNA: TGTGCCAGCAGCTGGGAGACAGGGCCGGGGGAGACCCAGTACTTC

D: NA
J: TRBJ1-1
size: NA
V: TRBV6-5
CDR3: CASSTELNTEAFF
DNA: TGTGCCAGCAGTACCGAGTTGAACACTGAAGCTTTCTTT

D: NA
J: TRBJ2-7
size: NA
V: TRBV6-5
CDR3: CASSYRAGTRGEQYF
DNA: TGTGCCAGCAGTTACAGAGCGGGTACTAGGGGAGAGCAGTACTTC

D: NA
J: TRBJ2-7
size: once
V: TRBV3-1/TRBV3-2
CDR3: CASSPGSYEQYF
DNA: TGTGCCAGCAGCCCAGGGTCCTACGAGCAGTACTTC

D: NA
J: TRBJ2-3
size: NA
V: TRBV5-1
CDR3: CASSTGQPSTDTQYF
DNA: TGCGCCAGCAGCACCGGACAGCCTAGCACAGATACGCAGTATTTT

D: TRBD1
J: TRBJ2-3
size: NA
V: TRBV29-1
CDR3: CSVESGQGEADTQYF
DNA: TGCAGCGTTGAAAGCGGACAGGGGGAAGCAGATACGCAGTATTTT

D: TRBD1
J: TRBJ1-1
size: once
V: TRBV29-1
CDR3: CSVDRGLTEAFF
DNA: TGCAGCGTAGACAGGGGGCTCACTGAAGCTTTCTTT

D: TRBD1
J: TRBJ1-1
size: NA
V: TRBV2
CDR3: CATDRGRSGTEAFF
DNA: TGTGCCACGGACAGGGGGCGATCGGGCACTGAAGCTTTCTTT

D: TRBD2
J: TRBJ2-3
size: NA
V: TRBV7-9
CDR3: CASSFPLRLAGRTDTQYF
DNA: TGTGCCAGCAGCTTCCCCCTTCGACTAGCGGGAAGAACAGATACGCAGTATTTT

D: NA
J: TRBJ2-3
size: NA
V: TRBV19
CDR3: CASTPGERDTQYF
DNA: TGTGCCAGTACCCCGGGGGAGAGAGATACGCAGTATTTT

D: NA
J: TRBJ2-2
size: NA
V: TRBV13
CDR3: CASSLAGRGNTGELFF
DNA: TGTGCCAGCAGCTTAGCGGGGCGGGGTAACACCGGGGAGCTGTTTTTT

D: NA
J: TRBJ2-3
size: NA
V: TRBV3-1/TRBV3-2
CDR3: CASSPPVGTDTQYF
DNA: TGTGCCAGCAGCCCACCGGTAGGCACAGATACGCAGTATTTT

D: NA
J: TRBJ2-7
size: NA
V: TRBV30
CDR3: CAWSVNTNYEQYF
DNA: TGTGCCTGGAGTGTCAACACTAACTACGAGCAGTACTTC

D: TRBD1
J: TRBJ1-5
size: NA
V: TRBV28
CDR3: CASSSPTGNQPQHF
DNA: TGTGCCAGCAGTTCCCCGACAGGGAATCAGCCCCAGCATTTT

D: NA
J: TRBJ1-6
size: NA
V: TRBV5-6
CDR3: CASAPRGRGFNSPLHF
DNA: TGTGCCAGCGCTCCCCGGGGGAGGGGGTTTAATTCACCCCTCCACTTT